The T cell receptor beta chain under discussion was sequenced for a study of beta chain bispecific antibodies for T cell cancers. Study-level points and caveats: Most targeted TRBV signal came from the leukemia cell line cells, not normal T cells.

Notes on this clonotype: No antigen is known for it.

Blood mononuclear cells were expanded for 3 days using either OKT3 anti-CD3 antibody or CD3/CD28 beads. Cocultures held 5 x 10^4 normal T cells, 5 x 10^4 targets, and bispecific antibody. TCRdb used MiXCR to reprocess the 5' RACE reads, holding one entry per CDR3 protein. The sample carries 9,000 or so distinct CDR3 sequences, 2% to 2.5% recorded once. The CDR3 runs 15 residues. V lost 6 bases and J lost 7, with 17 bases in between. Looked up from germline, CDR1 is SGHRS and CDR2 is YFSETQ. This chain links TRBV5-1 with TRBJ1-6; D gene uncertain. This specimen consisted of T cells from a healthy donor cultured with Jurkat leukemia cells, obtained from a culture containing an anti-CD19 bispecific antibody. The clonotype was recovered from a human donor in good health. Some clones in this sample may be carry-over from other donors' samples. CDR3 in DNA: TGCGCCAGCACCTTCCAAACAGTCGGGAATTCACCCCTCCACTTT. It codes for CASTFQTVGNSPLHF. The variable domain in full, completed from reference TRBV5-1 and TRBJ1-6, reads KAGVTQTPRYLIKTRGQQVTLSCSPISGHRSVSWYQQTPGQGLQFLFEYFSETQRNKGNFPGRFSGRQFSNSRSEMNVSTLELGDSALYLCASTFQTVGNSPLHFGNGTRLTVT.